This TCR beta chain is drawn from a study of sequential checkpoint blockade in melanoma (dated by TCRdb to the late 2010s). Turning to the overall study: Patients were randomized 1:1 to first-line nivolumab followed by ipilimumab (arm A) or ipilimumab followed by nivolumab (arm B). Maintenance nivolumab came after each of the two trial sequences.

The immunoSEQ Assay was used to immunosequence TCRbeta CDR3 regions from genomic DNA. Genomic DNA was amplified by bias-controlled multiplex PCR before high-throughput sequencing. In the paper's pipeline: To quantify the absolute abundance of each unique TCRbeta CDR3 region, the sequences were collapsed and filtered. Clonality, defined as 1 minus Pielou's evenness, was calculated using productive rearrangements only. A previously published method was used to identify clones whose frequencies were significantly greater in on-treatment samples than in baseline samples. TCRdb took over this immuneACCESS table, retaining in-frame rearrangements with V and J assigned. Such tables are incomplete; in checked studies, under half of the missing clones stem from an unresolved V gene, and the remainder is unexplained. V, J and clone size reflect that table, while D and trimming were determined from the DNA. The table for this sample lists some 40,000 clones; roughly 88% of them were counted only once. In total, the top ten clones hold over 10% of the sample.

Beyond this particular receptor, the publication reports: Validation of the response-prediction model combining TCR metrics and mutation burden is needed in larger, independent patient cohorts.

Comments on this clone: Its antigen is currently not known. Qualities for individual bases were not recorded, and no much larger clone is one base off.

The junction carries 17 bases between V and J, which are trimmed by 1 base and 7 bases respectively. The CDR3 runs 15 amino acids, cysteine and valine included. Of the read, only the CDR3 DNA is kept; its 45 bases are in frame from base 1. The germline V gene sets CDR1 to LGHNT and CDR2 to FRNRAP. The treatment or condition label of this sample denotes: randomized to nivolumab then ipilimumab (arm A) or the reverse (arm B). None of the patients in the trial had previously been given DNA-damaging chemotherapy. Thawed PBMCs were sorted on a FACS Aria II flow cytometer to isolate live CD3+CD8+ cells negative for CD19 and CD56. Samples were obtained from patients with melanoma enrolled in CheckMate 064, a randomized, open-label phase II trial of sequential checkpoint blockade. Peripheral blood mononuclear cells were collected by leukapheresis, purified with Ficoll-Paque, and frozen in human serum with about 9.2% DMSO. Purity of sorted blood CD3+CD8+ cells was verified at >98% immediately after sorting, followed by DNA extraction.

Recombination joined TRBV12-5 with TRBJ2-7; TRBD2 is possibly the D segment (6 matching bases). The specimen comprised CD8+ T cells sorted from blood (inferred from file names), sampled from a patient given nivolumab and ipilimumab in sequence. The sequence was collected from a human donor with melanoma. The bases read TGTGCTAGTGGTTTGGACCGGACTACCCCGGGAGAGCAGTACGTC. It codes for CASGLDRTTPGEQYV.